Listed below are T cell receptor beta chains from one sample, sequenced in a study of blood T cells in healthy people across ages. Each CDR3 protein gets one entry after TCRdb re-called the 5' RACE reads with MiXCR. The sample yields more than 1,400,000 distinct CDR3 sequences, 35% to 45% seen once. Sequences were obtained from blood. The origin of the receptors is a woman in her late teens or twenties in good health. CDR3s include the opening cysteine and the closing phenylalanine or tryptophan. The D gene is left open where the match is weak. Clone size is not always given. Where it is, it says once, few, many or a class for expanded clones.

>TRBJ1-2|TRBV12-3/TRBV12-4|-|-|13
TGTGCCAGCAGTTCACTCAGGAACTATGGCTACACCTTC
CASSSLRNYGYTF
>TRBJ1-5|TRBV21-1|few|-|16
TGTGCCAGCAGCAAACCAGGAGGGGGGAGCAATCAGCCCCAGCATTTT
CASSKPGGGSNQPQHF
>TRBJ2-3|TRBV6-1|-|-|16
TGTGCCAGTCTCCCCGGCACGGGACGATACACAGATACGCAGTATTTT
CASLPGTGRYTDTQYF
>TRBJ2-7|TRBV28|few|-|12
TGTGCCAGCAGTACCCGCCCTGGCGAGCAGTACTTC
CASSTRPGEQYF
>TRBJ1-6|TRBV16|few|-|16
TGTGCCAGCAGCCAAGGCGGACGGGGGATGGTTTCACCCCTCCACTTT
CASSQGGRGMVSPLHF
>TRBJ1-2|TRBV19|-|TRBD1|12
TGTGCCAGTAGACGGGACAGGATGAGCTACACCTTC
CASRRDRMSYTF
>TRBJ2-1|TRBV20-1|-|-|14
TGCAGTGCGGCGGACTCAGGGAAACACAATGAGCAGTTCTTC
CSAADSGKHNEQFF
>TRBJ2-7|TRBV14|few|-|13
TGTGCCAGCAGCCTCACAGGGAACCACGAGCAGTACTTC
CASSLTGNHEQYF
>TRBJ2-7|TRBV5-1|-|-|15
TGCGCCAGCAGCTCGTCTCTCGACTGGACCTACGAGCAGTACTTC
CASSSSLDWTYEQYF
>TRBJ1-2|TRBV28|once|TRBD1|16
TGTGCCAGCAGTTCCTCTCCGGGACAGGGGAGCTATGGCTACACCTTC
CASSSSPGQGSYGYTF
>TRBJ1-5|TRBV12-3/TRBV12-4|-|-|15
TGTGCCAGCAGTTCCATATACAGGGACAATCAGCCCCAGCATTTT
CASSSIYRDNQPQHF
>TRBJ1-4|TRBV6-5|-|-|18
TGTGCCAGCAGTTACTTCGGGGGCGGCTCGTCAACTAATGAAAAACTGTTTTTT
CASSYFGGGSSTNEKLFF
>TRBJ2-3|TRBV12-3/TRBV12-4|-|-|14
TGTGCCAGCAGTTTAGCATCCCGCACAGATGCGCAGTATTTT
CASSLASRTDAQYF
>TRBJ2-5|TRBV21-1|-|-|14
TGTGCCAGCAGCCACCTTTCCCCTCAAGAGACCCAGTACTTC
CASSHLSPQETQYF
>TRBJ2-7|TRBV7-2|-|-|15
TGTGCCAGCAGCTTTTCCAGGGGGGAATCCTACGAGCAGTACTTC
CASSFSRGESYEQYF
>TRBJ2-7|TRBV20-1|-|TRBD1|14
TGCAGTGCTAGTACAGGACAGGGAACCTACGAGCAGTACTTC
CSASTGQGTYEQYF
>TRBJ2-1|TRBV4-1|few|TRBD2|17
TGCGCCAGCAGCCAAGAAATTCCCCCCCGGGGGGACAATGAGCAGTTCTTC
CASSQEIPPRGDNEQFF
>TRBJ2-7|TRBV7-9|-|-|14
TGTGCCAGCAGCTTCAAGGGATCGGGGTACGAGCAGTACTTC
CASSFKGSGYEQYF
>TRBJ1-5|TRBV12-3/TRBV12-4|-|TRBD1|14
TGTGCCAGCAGCACTCAGGGGGACAATCAGCCCCAGCATTTT
CASSTQGDNQPQHF
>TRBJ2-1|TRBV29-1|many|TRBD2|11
TGCAGCCTAGCGGATTACAATGAGCAGTTCTTC
CSLADYNEQFF
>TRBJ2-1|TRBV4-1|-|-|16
TGCGCCAGCAGCCAAGCAACTTTCCCCTCCTACAATGAGCAGTTCTTC
CASSQATFPSYNEQFF
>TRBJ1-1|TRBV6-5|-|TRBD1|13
TGTGCCAGCAGGACAGGGAGTGTAGCTGAAGCTTTCTTT
CASRTGSVAEAFF
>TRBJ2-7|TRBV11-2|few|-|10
TGTGCCAGCGGAGTCCCCGAGCAGTACTTC
CASGVPEQYF
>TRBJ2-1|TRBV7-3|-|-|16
TGTGCCAGCAGCTTCGACAGCGGAAGCTCCTACAATGAGCAGTTCTTC
CASSFDSGSSYNEQFF
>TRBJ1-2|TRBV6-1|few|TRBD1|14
TGTGCCAGCAGTGCAGGACAGGGTTTGCATGGCTACACCTTC
CASSAGQGLHGYTF
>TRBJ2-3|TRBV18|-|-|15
TGTGCCAGCTCATCCGACTTATCTAGCACAGATACGCAGTATTTT
CASSSDLSSTDTQYF
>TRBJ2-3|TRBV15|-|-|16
TGTGCCACCAGCAGAGGCGGCGCGGGGGCCACAGATACGCAGTATTTT
CATSRGGAGATDTQYF
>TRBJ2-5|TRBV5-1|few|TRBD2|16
TGCGCCAGCAGCTTGGAAAAGACTAGCGGGGGTGAGACCCAGTACTTC
CASSLEKTSGGETQYF
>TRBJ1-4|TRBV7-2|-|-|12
TGTGCCAGCAGCTACAATAATGAAAAACTGTTTTTT
CASSYNNEKLFF
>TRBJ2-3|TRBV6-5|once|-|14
TGTGCCAGCAGACCGCAACCTGAACCAGATACGCAGTATTTT
CASRPQPEPDTQYF
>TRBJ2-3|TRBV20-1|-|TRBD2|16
TGCAGTGCTGGGACTAGCGGGGGCTCCCGTGAAGATACGCAGTATTTT
CSAGTSGGSREDTQYF
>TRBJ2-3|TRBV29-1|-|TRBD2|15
TGCAGCGTTTACACGACGGGCGGGGGGTCGGATACGCAGTATTTT
CSVYTTGGGSDTQYF
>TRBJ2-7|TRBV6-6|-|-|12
TGTGCCAGCAGTCCAGTCCGCTACGAGCAGTACTTC
CASSPVRYEQYF
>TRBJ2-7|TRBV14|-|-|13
TGTGCCAGCAGCCGAGCGACAGGCTACGAGCAGTACTTC
CASSRATGYEQYF
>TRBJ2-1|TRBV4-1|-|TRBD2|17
TGCGCCAGCAGCCAGGTCTCTGGGCGGGAGAGCGACAATGAGCAGTTCTTC
CASSQVSGRESDNEQFF
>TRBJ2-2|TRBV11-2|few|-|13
TGTGCCAGCAGCCCCGTAAACACCGGGGAGCTGTTTTTT
CASSPVNTGELFF
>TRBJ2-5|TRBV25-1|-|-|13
TGTGCCAGCACCAGGAGGGAACAAGAGACCCAGTACTTC
CASTRREQETQYF
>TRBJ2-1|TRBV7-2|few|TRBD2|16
TGTGCCAGCAGCTCTAGAGTGCTAGCGGGGCTGAATGAGCAGTTCTTC
CASSSRVLAGLNEQFF
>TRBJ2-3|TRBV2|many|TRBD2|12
TGTGCCAGCAGTGCTTCTACTAGCGAGCAGTATTTT
CASSASTSEQYF
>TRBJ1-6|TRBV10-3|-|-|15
TGTGCCATCGCCCCCGGGACAAGTGATAATTCACCCCTCCACTTT
CAIAPGTSDNSPLHF
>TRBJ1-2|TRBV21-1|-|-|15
TGTGCCAGCAGCAAAGGGACTCCTTTATTGTATGGCTACACCTTC
CASSKGTPLLYGYTF
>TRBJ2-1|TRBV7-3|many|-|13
TGTGCCAGCAGCTTAACTGGTGACAATGAGCAGTTCTTC
CASSLTGDNEQFF
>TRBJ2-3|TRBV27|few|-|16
TGTGCCAGCAGTGCGAGACAGGGACCGGGGGACGGGGCGCAGTATTTT
CASSARQGPGDGAQYF
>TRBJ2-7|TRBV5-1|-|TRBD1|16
TGCGCCAGCAGCTTAACTAGGGGGACAGGGGGCCACGAGCAGTACTTC
CASSLTRGTGGHEQYF